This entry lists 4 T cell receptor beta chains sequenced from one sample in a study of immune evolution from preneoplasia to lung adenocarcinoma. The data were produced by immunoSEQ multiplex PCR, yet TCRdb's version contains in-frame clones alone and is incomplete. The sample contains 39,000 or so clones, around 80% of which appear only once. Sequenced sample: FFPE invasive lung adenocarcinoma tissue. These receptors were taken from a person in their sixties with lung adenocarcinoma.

The CDR3 reads CATALGVLGNEQFF. The CDR3 DNA follows: TGCGCCACCGCCCTGGGAGTTCTTGGGAATGAGCAGTTCTTC. V is TRBV5-1 and J is TRBJ2-1; D perhaps matches TRBD2 (5 bases). CDR1 and CDR2 (germline): SGHRS, YFSETQ. Between the trimmed V and J ends, which lost 9 bases and 7 bases, there was a span of 20 bases. The CDR3 length is 14 residues.

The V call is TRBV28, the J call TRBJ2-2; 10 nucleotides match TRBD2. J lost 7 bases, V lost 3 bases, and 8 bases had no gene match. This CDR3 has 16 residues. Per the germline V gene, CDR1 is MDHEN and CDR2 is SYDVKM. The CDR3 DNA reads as TGTGCCAGCAGTTTGGGTCTAGCGGGAGTGAACGGGGAGCTGTTTTTT. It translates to CASSLGLAGVNGELFF.

The CDR3 DNA follows: TGCAGCGTTGAGGGACTGAGCAGCTTGGAGCAGTTCTTC. Translation gives CSVEGLSSLEQFF. The chain joins TRBV29-1 to TRBJ2-1, with D maybe TRBD2 (6 bases). This CDR3 has 13 amino acids. The ends were cut back, 3 bases at V and 10 bases at J, with 16 bases in the middle. The V gene's germline CDR1 is SQVTM and CDR2 ANQGSEA.

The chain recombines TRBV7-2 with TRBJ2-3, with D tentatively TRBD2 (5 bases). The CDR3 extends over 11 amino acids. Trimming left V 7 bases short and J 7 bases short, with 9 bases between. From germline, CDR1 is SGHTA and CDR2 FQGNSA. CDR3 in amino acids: CASMDWNTQYF. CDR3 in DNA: TGTGCCAGCATGGACTGGAATACGCAGTATTTT.